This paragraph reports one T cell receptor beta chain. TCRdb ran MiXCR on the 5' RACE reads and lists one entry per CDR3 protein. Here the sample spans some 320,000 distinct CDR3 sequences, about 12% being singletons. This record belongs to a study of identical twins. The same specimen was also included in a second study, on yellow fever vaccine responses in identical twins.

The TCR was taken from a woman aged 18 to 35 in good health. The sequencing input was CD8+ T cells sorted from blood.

The DNA for the CDR3 is TGTGCCAGCAGCCAAGATTGGGGGGTGATAGAGACCCAGTACTTC. This sequence encodes CASSQDWGVIETQYF. The V call is TRBV3-1, the J call TRBJ2-5; weak D call: TRBD2 (6 bases). V was cut by 0 bases and J by 4 bases, with 12 bases left in between. This CDR3 spans 15 amino acids. CDR1 and CDR2 (germline): LGHDT, YNNKEL (reference sequence).